This T cell receptor beta chain was recorded in a study of blood T cell repertoires in COVID-19. Overall study context: From the United States, Italy and Spain came samples of acute and convalescent COVID-19. In each case, the material was cDNA or gDNA derived from T cells, B-cell-depleted T cells, or PBMCs.

J lost 11 bases, V lost 0 bases, and 3 bases had no gene match. This CDR3 has 13 residues. In germline, CDR1 is LGHNA, CDR2 YNFKEQ. Recruits, aged about 18 to 100 years, lived in 25 or so US areas. Cohort placement rested on clinical history that participants reported themselves. TCRdb's copy holds only in-frame clones and misses some; the assay was immunoSEQ multiplex PCR. Of 300,000 to 400,000 clones in the sample, approximately 86% were seen once. Material: PBMCs or T cells enriched from blood (not recorded which). The receptor was isolated from a woman in her forties with acute COVID-19. The chain has TRBV4-2 and TRBJ1-1; TRBD1 matches 10 bases. The CDR3 DNA is TGTGCCAGCAGCCAAGACGACAGGGGGCCTGCTTTCTTT. Amino acids: CASSQDDRGPAFF.